Listed below are T cell receptor beta chains from one sample, sequenced in a study of cytomegalovirus exposure and HLA in healthy donors. Clones were read by immunoSEQ multiplex PCR, and TCRdb kept only the in-frame ones, dropping some. The table records around 280,000 clones, roughly 89% of them present only once. Sequenced material: PBMCs. The receptors were sampled from a woman younger than 30 in good health and CMV-seronegative. The CDR3 runs from the conserved cysteine through the conserved F or W. A D gene is named only where the DNA matches it firmly. Clone size is given for some rows only: seen once, a few or many times, or a class if the clone is expanded.

>TRBV27|NA|TRBD1|TRBJ2-7
TGTGCCAGCAGCCCCAAACAGGGGGCCTACGAGCAGTACTTC
CASSPKQGAYEQYF
>TRBV2|once|NA|TRBJ1-3
TGTGCCAGCAGTGAAGACAGGATCGGAAACACCATATATTTT
CASSEDRIGNTIYF
>TRBV7-2|NA|NA|TRBJ2-4
TGTGCCAGCAGCCACACACCAACGACAGTACTAGCCAAAAACATTCAGTACTTC
CASSHTPTTVLAKNIQYF
>TRBV29-1|NA|NA|TRBJ2-3
TGCGTAGGAGGGCTTGGCACAGATACGCAGTATTTT
CVGGLGTDTQYF
>TRBV6-5|NA|NA|TRBJ1-5
TGTGCCAGCAGTTACGGCCCCAATCAGCCCCAGCATTTT
CASSYGPNQPQHF
>TRBV18|NA|NA|TRBJ1-3
TGTGCCAGCTCACGACAGACTTCCTCTGGAAACACCATATATTTT
CASSRQTSSGNTIYF
>TRBV11-3|NA|NA|TRBJ2-7
TGTGCCAGCAGCGGAGATTCAACCTACGAGCAGTACTTC
CASSGDSTYEQYF
>TRBV7-9|NA|NA|TRBJ2-3
TGTGCCAGCAGCCTAGACGGGACTCCGCCAGATACGCAGTATTTT
CASSLDGTPPDTQYF
>TRBV5-1|NA|TRBD1|TRBJ1-3
TGCGCCAGCAGCGAGACAGGGTTCGGAAACACCATATATTTT
CASSETGFGNTIYF
>TRBV7-9|few|TRBD1|TRBJ2-5
TGTGCCAGCAGCTCGACAGGGGGAGAGACCCAGTACTTC
CASSSTGGETQYF
>TRBV5-4|NA|TRBD1|TRBJ1-2
TGTGCCAGCAGCCTTGGACAGGGCAGCAGTAACTATGGCTACACCTTC
CASSLGQGSSNYGYTF
>TRBV6-6|once|NA|TRBJ2-7
TGTGCCAGCAGTTACAATGGACAGCTCTCCTACGAGCAGTACTTC
CASSYNGQLSYEQYF
>TRBV4-1|NA|TRBD2|TRBJ2-1
TGCGCCAGCAGCCCTACTAGCGGGGGAACAAATGAGCAGTTCTTC
CASSPTSGGTNEQFF
>TRBV18|NA|TRBD2|TRBJ2-2
TGTGCCAGCTCACCACCGGGGGGACTAGGAATCACCGGGGAGCTGTTTTTT
CASSPPGGLGITGELFF
>TRBV7-2|NA|NA|TRBJ2-7
TGTGCCAGCAGCTTAGATTCCGCTAGTGCCTACGAGCAGTACTTC
CASSLDSASAYEQYF
>TRBV6-4|few|NA|TRBJ2-1
TGTGCCAGCAGTGACTCGCCTAGGAGCTCCTACAATGAGCAGTTCTTC
CASSDSPRSSYNEQFF
>TRBV7-9|NA|NA|TRBJ2-2
TGTGCCAGCAGCTTAGACAGCATGGTCGGGGAGCTGTTTTTT
CASSLDSMVGELFF
>TRBV6-1|NA|TRBD1|TRBJ1-2
TGTGCCAGCACCCCCACCGGGACAGGGAGCTATGGCTACACCTTC
CASTPTGTGSYGYTF
>TRBV5-1|NA|TRBD2|TRBJ2-1
TGCGCCAGCAGCTTGAGTCCACTAGCGGGGGGGAATGAGCAGTTCTTC
CASSLSPLAGGNEQFF
>TRBV18|NA|TRBD2|TRBJ2-7
TGTGCCAGCTCACCACCACTAGCGGGGTCGGGCGAGCAGTACTTC
CASSPPLAGSGEQYF
>TRBV2|NA|NA|TRBJ2-2
TGTGCCAGCAGTGCGAGTTCGAACACCGGGGAGCTGTTTTTT
CASSASSNTGELFF
>TRBV9|NA|TRBD2|TRBJ2-3
TGTGCCAGCAGCGTGGGACTAGCGGCCACAGATACGCAGTATTTT
CASSVGLAATDTQYF
>TRBV6-1|once|NA|TRBJ2-1
TGTGCCAGCAGTTCGCGGGCAGTCAATGAGCAGTTCTTC
CASSSRAVNEQFF
>TRBV19|NA|TRBD1|TRBJ1-2
TGTGCCAGTAGAAACCTCCAGGGGGACTATGGCTACACCTTC
CASRNLQGDYGYTF
>TRBV2|NA|TRBD1|TRBJ1-1
TGTGCCAGCACCCCAGGGGGCACTGAAGCTTTCTTT
CASTPGGTEAFF
>TRBV7-9|NA|NA|TRBJ2-5
TGTTCCAGCACCACAGGGAGTCGGGAGACCCAGTACTTC
CSSTTGSRETQYF
>TRBV9|NA|NA|TRBJ2-6
TGTGCCAGCAGCCTCCAGGGTGCTGGGGCCAACGTCCTGACTTTC
CASSLQGAGANVLTF
>TRBV6-5|once|TRBD2|TRBJ2-5
TGTGCCAGCAGACGGACTTCCCCGGGGGGGGAGACCCAGTACTTC
CASRRTSPGGETQYF
>TRBV6-4|NA|NA|TRBJ2-2
TGTGCCAGCACTATCGGACAGTTTAACACCGGGGAGCTGTTTTTT
CASTIGQFNTGELFF
>TRBV10-1|NA|TRBD1|TRBJ2-4
TGCGCCACCTCAGGACAGGCCAATGGCATTCAGTACTTC
CATSGQANGIQYF
>TRBV2|NA|NA|TRBJ1-1
TGTGCCACCCGGGATTTTGAGGTTCTCACTGAAGCTTTCTTT
CATRDFEVLTEAFF
>TRBV13|once|TRBD1|TRBJ2-3
TGTGCCAGCAGCTTAGAGGACAGGGGGATCACAGATACGCAGTATTTT
CASSLEDRGITDTQYF